This TCR beta chain was observed in a study of Graves' ophthalmopathy and Graves' hyperthyroidism. Study information: Peripheral blood was gathered at first diagnosis, ahead of any treatment whatsoever. Study outcomes and limitations: Ophthalmopathy progression cases were predicted by the model with 60% to 71% sensitivity and roughly 72% specificity.

With regard to this clonotype: As yet, its antigen is unknown.

The V end lost 5 bases, the J end lost 11 bases, and 13 bases lay between the germline ends. CDR3 size: 12 residues. In germline, CDR1 is LNHDA, CDR2 SQIVND (reference sequence). From RNA, the CDR3 regions of TCR beta chains were amplified and sequenced. HTBI-primed RT-PCR formed the first round, and a multiplex PCR formed the second. TCRdb re-called the multiplex PCR reads through MiXCR, storing one row per CDR3 protein. The table lists some 750,000 distinct CDR3 sequences, approximately 40% of them singletons. The rearrangement links TRBV19 to TRBJ1-5, with D unclear. The specimen was peripheral blood. The receptor's source is an adult man with Graves' ophthalmopathy. The CDR3 DNA reads as TGTGCCAGTAGTTCGGACGAAGAGACCCAGCATTTT. Encoded protein: CASSSDEETQHF.